Presented here are 6 T cell receptor beta chains from one specimen sequenced in a study of blood T cells in healthy people across ages. It was with a sample-barcoded 5' primer and a J-beta primer mix that a second PCR of roughly 7 to 12 cycles was run. Via MiXCR, TCRdb re-called the 5' RACE reads, giving one row per CDR3 protein. This table holds about 930,000 distinct CDR3 sequences, 29% found once. In addition, the sample was reused for a study of T cells of mothers and their children.

Sample: blood. These receptors were collected from a woman in her forties in good health.

This clonotype was recorded many times. V and J are TRBV29-1 and TRBJ2-3; TRBD2 aligns across 12 bases. This CDR3 spans 16 amino acids. V shed 5 bases and J 2 bases; nucleotides not matched to a gene: 8. Looked up from germline, CDR1 is SQVTM and CDR2 is ANQGSEA. The CDR3: CSVSQGLAGSTDTQYF. The DNA for the CDR3 is TGCAGCGTTTCACAGGGACTAGCGGGTTCCACAGATACGCAGTATTTT.

This clonotype was picked up a small number of times. The junction does not match germline at one end; this may be a read error. The chain links TRBV6-1 to TRBJ1-2, with a tentative D call TRBD1 (5 bases). The germline CDR1 and CDR2 sequences are MNHNS and SASEGT. This CDR3 region has 16 residues. CDR3 DNA: TGTGTCAGCAGTGTTGCCTACGGGGCAGCTAACTATGGCTACACCTTC. It translates to CVSSVAYGAANYGYTF.

The gene calls are TRBV5-1 and TRBJ1-2, with TRBD1 matching 10 bases. Germline trimming cut 5 bases from V and 7 bases from J; bases unmatched to any gene: 8. The germline CDR1 and CDR2 sequences are SGHRS and YFSETQ. This CDR3 contains 14 residues. This chain's CDR3 is CASSPGQGISGYTF. CDR3 nucleotides: TGCGCCAGCAGTCCGGGACAGGGGATATCTGGCTACACCTTC.

This clonotype has just a few counts. The rearrangement joins TRBV20-1 to TRBJ2-1; TRBD2 aligns across 11 bases. The CDR3 has 15 amino acids. Germline V gene lookup returns CDR1 DFQATT and CDR2 SNEGSKA (reference sequence). After removal of 0 bases from V and 5 bases from J, the junction contained 3 bases not matched to a gene. Here the CDR3 DNA reads TGCAGTGCTAGAGATACTAGCGGGAGTCACAATGAGCAGTTCTTC. Encoded protein: CSARDTSGSHNEQFF.

As regards this clonotype: Possible read error: a much larger clone is one base away. The chain carries TRBV4-1 and TRBJ2-5; TRBD2 matches 7 bases. There are 16 residues in the CDR3. CDR1 is MGHRA, CDR2 YSYEKL, per germline. V shed 1 base and J 13 bases; nucleotides not matched to a gene: 18. CDR3 bases: TGCGCCAGCAGCCAAGTCCGAAGTGGGGAGGGCTACGAGCGGTACTTC. As protein: CASSQVRSGEGYERYF.

This clonotype was picked up a small number of times. The rearrangement uses TRBV7-6 and TRBJ2-7, with TRBD1 as a possible D gene (6 bases). The CDR3 loop spans 14 amino acids. V was clipped by 2 bases and J by 2 bases, with 10 bases between them. Germline values: CDR1 SGHVS, CDR2 FNYEAQ. CDR3 region: CASSLPDSPYEQYF. In nucleotides, the CDR3 is TGTGCCAGCAGCTTACCGGACAGCCCCTACGAGCAGTACTTC.